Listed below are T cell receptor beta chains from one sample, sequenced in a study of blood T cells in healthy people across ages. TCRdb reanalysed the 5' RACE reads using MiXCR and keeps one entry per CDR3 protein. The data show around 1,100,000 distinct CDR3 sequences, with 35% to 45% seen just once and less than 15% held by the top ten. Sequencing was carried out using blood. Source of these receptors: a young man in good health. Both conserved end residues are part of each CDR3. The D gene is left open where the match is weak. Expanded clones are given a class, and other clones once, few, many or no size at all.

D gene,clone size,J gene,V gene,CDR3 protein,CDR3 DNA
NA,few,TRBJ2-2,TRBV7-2,CASSLRLPTGELFF,TGTGCCAGCAGCTTGAGGCTCCCAACCGGGGAGCTGTTTTTT
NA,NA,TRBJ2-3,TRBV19,CASSLKRTSTDTQYF,TGTGCCAGTAGCCTTAAGCGGACCAGCACAGATACGCAGTATTTT
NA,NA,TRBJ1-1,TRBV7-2,CASSLALPVTEAFF,TGTGCCAGCAGCTTAGCGCTCCCAGTCACTGAAGCTTTCTTT
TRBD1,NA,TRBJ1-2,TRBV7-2,CASSPQRTGNYGYTF,TGTGCCAGCAGCCCACAAAGGACAGGGAACTATGGCTACACCTTC
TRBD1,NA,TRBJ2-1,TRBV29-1,CSVEPQGAVYNEQFF,TGCAGCGTTGAACCGCAGGGGGCGGTCTACAATGAGCAGTTCTTC
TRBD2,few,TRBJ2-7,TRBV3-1,CASSHSGAPYNEQYF,TGTGCCAGCAGCCACAGCGGGGCCCCCTACAATGAGCAGTACTTC
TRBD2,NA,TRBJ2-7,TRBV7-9,CASSLDGTSGGHYEQYF,TGTGCCAGCAGCTTAGACGGGACTAGCGGGGGCCACTACGAGCAGTACTTC
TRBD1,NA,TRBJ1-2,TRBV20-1,CSASGRDRWYGYTF,TGCAGTGCTAGCGGCCGGGACAGATGGTATGGCTACACCTTC
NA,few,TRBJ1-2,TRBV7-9,CASSWGAQLANYGYTF,TGTGCCAGCAGCTGGGGGGCACAGTTAGCTAACTATGGCTACACCTTC
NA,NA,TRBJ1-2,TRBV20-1,CSARGTAWGYTF,TGCAGTGCTAGAGGGACGGCCTGGGGCTACACCTTC
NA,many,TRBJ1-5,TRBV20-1,CSARSSGETNQPQHF,TGCAGTGCTCGCTCATCAGGGGAAACAAATCAGCCCCAGCATTTT
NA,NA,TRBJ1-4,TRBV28,CASSVLINEKLFF,TGTGCCAGCAGTGTCCTGATAAATGAAAAACTGTTTTTT
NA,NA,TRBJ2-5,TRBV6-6,CASSSPIGDQYF,TGTGCCAGCAGTTCCCCGATCGGGGACCAGTACTTC
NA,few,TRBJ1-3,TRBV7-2,CASSFSGNTIYF,TGTGCCAGCAGCTTCTCTGGAAACACCATATATTTT
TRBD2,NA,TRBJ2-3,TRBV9,CASSVVSLSGSGPDTQYF,TGTGCCAGCAGCGTCGTTTCCCTCAGCGGGAGTGGTCCAGATACGCAGTATTTT
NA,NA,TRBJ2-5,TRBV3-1,CASSRTRAETQYF,TGTGCCAGCAGCCGGACACGTGCGGAGACCCAGTACTTC
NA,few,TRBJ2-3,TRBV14,CASSQVRYTSTDTQYF,TGTGCCAGCAGCCAAGTCAGGTATACAAGCACAGATACGCAGTATTTT
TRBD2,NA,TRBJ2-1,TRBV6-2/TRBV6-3,CASSSGTSDLHEQFF,TGTGCCAGCAGTTCCGGGACTAGCGACCTCCATGAGCAGTTCTTC
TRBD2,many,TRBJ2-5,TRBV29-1,CSVAGDSGAQETQYF,TGCAGCGTTGCGGGGGATAGCGGGGCTCAAGAGACCCAGTACTTC
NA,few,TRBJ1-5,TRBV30,CAWSKGRENQPQHF,TGTGCCTGGAGTAAAGGACGGGAGAATCAGCCCCAGCATTTT
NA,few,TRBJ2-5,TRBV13,CASSPGWETQYF,TGTGCCAGCAGCCCCGGTTGGGAGACCCAGTACTTC
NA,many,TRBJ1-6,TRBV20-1,CSATRNLNSPLHF,TGCAGTGCTACTCGCAACCTGAATTCACCCCTCCACTTT
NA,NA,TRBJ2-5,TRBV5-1,CASRHTAEKQETQYF,TGCGCCAGCAGACATACCGCAGAGAAGCAAGAGACCCAGTACTTC
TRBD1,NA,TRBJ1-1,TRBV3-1,CASSRGQVGTEAFF,TGTGCCAGCAGCCGGGGACAGGTGGGGACTGAAGCTTTCTTT
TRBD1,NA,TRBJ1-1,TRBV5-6,CASSSYTGGATAEAFF,TGTGCCAGCAGTTCTTATACAGGGGGCGCAACGGCTGAAGCTTTCTTT
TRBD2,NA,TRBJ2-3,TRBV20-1,CSARSPTSADTQYF,TGCAGTGCTAGAAGCCCGACTAGCGCAGATACGCAGTATTTT
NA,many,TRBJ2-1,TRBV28,CASGTGQDYNEQFF,TGTGCCAGCGGAACGGGACAAGACTACAATGAGCAGTTCTTC
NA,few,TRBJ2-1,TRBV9,CASSVTQSSYNEQFF,TGTGCCAGCAGCGTTACCCAAAGCTCCTACAATGAGCAGTTCTTC
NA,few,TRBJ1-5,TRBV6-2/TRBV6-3,CASRPDRRNQPQHF,TGTGCCAGCAGACCGGACAGACGCAATCAGCCCCAGCATTTT
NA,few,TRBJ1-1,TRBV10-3,CAIRGSMNTEAFF,TGTGCCATCAGGGGCTCGATGAACACTGAAGCTTTCTTT
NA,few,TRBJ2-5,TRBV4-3,CASSQDWRGSQETQYF,TGCGCCAGCAGCCAAGATTGGAGGGGATCCCAAGAGACCCAGTACTTC
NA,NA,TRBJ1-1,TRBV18,CASSPYFGGKENTEAFF,TGTGCCAGCTCACCATATTTCGGGGGAAAGGAGAACACTGAAGCTTTCTTT
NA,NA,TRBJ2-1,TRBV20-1,CSALGYNEQFF,TGCAGTGCCTTGGGATACAATGAGCAGTTCTTC
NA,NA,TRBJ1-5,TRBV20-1,CSARKVRDLNQPQHF,TGCAGTGCTAGAAAGGTTCGGGACCTCAATCAGCCCCAGCATTTT
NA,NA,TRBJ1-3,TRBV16,CASSQFDGSGNTIYF,TGTGCCAGCAGCCAATTTGACGGCTCTGGAAACACCATATATTTT
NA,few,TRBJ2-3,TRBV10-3,CAISPLAQGSTDTQYF,TGTGCCATCAGCCCCCTTGCACAGGGCAGCACAGATACGCAGTATTTT
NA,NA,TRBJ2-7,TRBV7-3,CASSTDLGYEQYF,TGTGCCAGCAGCACGGACTTAGGGTACGAGCAGTACTTC
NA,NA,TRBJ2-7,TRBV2,CASSEALPGQGLFYEQYF,TGTGCCAGCAGTGAAGCGCTTCCGGGACAAGGACTCTTCTACGAGCAGTACTTC
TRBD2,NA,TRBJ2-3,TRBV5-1,CASSLASSGGRRVDTQYF,TGCGCCAGCAGCTTGGCGTCTAGCGGGGGCCGAAGGGTAGATACGCAGTATTTT